The sequence of this T cell receptor (beta chain) was determined in a study of cytomegalovirus exposure and HLA in healthy donors. Study observations and caveats: Productive rates of about 87% or about 30% were seen for most TCR beta V segments in an earlier analysis.

V lost 4 bases and J 3 bases, leaving 25 bases between the germline ends. Looked up from germline, CDR1 is SNHLY and CDR2 is FYNNEI. This CDR3 is built from 18 residues. Note on this clone: The antigen is not known.

PCR amplification relied on 60 Vbeta primers (plus 13 Jbeta primers). Generated by immunoSEQ multiplex PCR, the TCRdb table keeps only in-frame clones and is missing some. The sample has roughly 100,000 clones; more than 60% are singletons. Sample: PBMCs. The clonotype comes from a male donor in good health and CMV-seronegative. The V gene is TRBV2, the J gene TRBJ2-7; a possible D gene is TRBD2 (5 bases). CDR3 region: CASSAKPLPSGADYEQYF. CDR3 sequence (DNA): TGTGCCAGCAGTGCAAAACCGTTACCGAGCGGAGCTGACTACGAGCAGTACTTC. The full variable domain, its missing parts supplied by reference TRBV2 and TRBJ2-7, is EPEVTQTPSHQVTQMGQEVILRCVPISNHLYFYWYRQILGQKVEFLVSFYNNEISEKSEIFDDQFSVERPDGSNFTLKIRSTKLEDSAMYFCASSAKPLPSGADYEQYFGPGTRLTVT.